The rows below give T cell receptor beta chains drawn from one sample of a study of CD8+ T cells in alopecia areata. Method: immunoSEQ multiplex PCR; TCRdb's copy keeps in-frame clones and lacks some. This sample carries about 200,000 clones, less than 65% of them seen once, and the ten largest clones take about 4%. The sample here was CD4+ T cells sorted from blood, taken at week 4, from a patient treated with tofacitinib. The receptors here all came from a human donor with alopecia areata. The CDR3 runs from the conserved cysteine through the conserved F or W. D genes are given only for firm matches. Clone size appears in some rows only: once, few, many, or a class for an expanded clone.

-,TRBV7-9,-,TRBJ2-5,TGTGCCAGCAGCTTCCTGGAGACCCAGTACTTC,CASSFLETQYF
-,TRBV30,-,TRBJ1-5,TGTGCCTGGAGTTCTAGACAGAATAGCAATCAGCCCCAGCATTTT,CAWSSRQNSNQPQHF
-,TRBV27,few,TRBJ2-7,TGTGCCAGCAGTCCGGCAAACTCCTACGAGCAGTACTTC,CASSPANSYEQYF
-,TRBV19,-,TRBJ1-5,TGTGCCAGTAGCCCCGGTGGGCAGCGAAACCTAATTCGTTATAGCAATCAGCCCCAGCATTTT,CASSPGGQRNLIRYSNQPQHF
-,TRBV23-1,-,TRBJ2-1,TGCGCCAGCAGTCACCTGATAAGGGGCTGCTCCTACAATGAGCAGTTCTTC,CASSHLIRGCSYNEQFF
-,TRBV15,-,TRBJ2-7,TGTGCCACCAGCAGAGATAAGCGGGCGCCCTACGAGCAGTACTTC,CATSRDKRAPYEQYF
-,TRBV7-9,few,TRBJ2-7,TGTGCCAGCAGCCCCCGGGGTCCCTACGAGCAGTACTTC,CASSPRGPYEQYF
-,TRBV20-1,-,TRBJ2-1,TGCAGTGCTAGCTCCGGACTCGAGCAGTTCTTC,CSASSGLEQFF
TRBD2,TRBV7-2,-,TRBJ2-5,TGTGCCAGCAGCTCTAGCGGGGTCCAAGAGACCCAGTACTTC,CASSSSGVQETQYF
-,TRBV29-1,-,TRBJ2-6,TGCAGCGCAGGGACGGGGGCCAACGTCCTGACTTTC,CSAGTGANVLTF
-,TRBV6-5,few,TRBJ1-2,TGTGCCAGCACCTCACTGGGGGGGAAAGGCTACACCTTC,CASTSLGGKGYTF
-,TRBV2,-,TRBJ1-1,TGTGCCAGCAGCAAATCCGGGACAATGAACACTGAAGCTTTCTTT,CASSKSGTMNTEAFF
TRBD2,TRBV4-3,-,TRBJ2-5,TGCGCCAGCAGCCAGACCGGGACTAGGGTTTTGTTCCAAGAGACCCAGTACTTC,CASSQTGTRVLFQETQYF
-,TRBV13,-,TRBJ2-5,TGTGCCAGCAGCTTAGCCGAGACCCAGTACTTC,CASSLAETQYF
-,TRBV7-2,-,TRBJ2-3,TGTGCCAGCAGCCCGGGGGCAGCCACAGATACGCAGTATTTT,CASSPGAATDTQYF
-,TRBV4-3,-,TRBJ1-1,TGCGCCAGCAGCCCGGGGAGGATGGAAGCTTTCTTT,CASSPGRMEAFF
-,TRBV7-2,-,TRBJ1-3,TGTGCCAGCAGTCCAAGAGACACCATATATTTT,CASSPRDTIYF